The next 10 T cell receptor beta chains were all read from a single sample in a study of CD8 T cells in ankylosing spondylitis. Findings and caveats of the study: Roughly eight highly homologous variants formed a TCR beta motif that appeared characteristic of ankylosing spondylitis blood.

The antigens of these receptors remain unknown. MiXCR, run by TCRdb on the 5' RACE reads, gives a single entry per CDR3 protein. The sample includes about 400,000 distinct CDR3 sequences, about 22% of them seen just once. The sample comprised blood, either unsorted or a sorted T cell fraction (not recorded which). These receptors came from a male donor with ankylosing spondylitis.

This chain joins TRBV6-5 and TRBJ1-6; 7 bases map to TRBD1. Germline V lookup: CDR1 MNHEY, CDR2 SVGAGI. The V segment lost 7 bases and the J segment 5 bases; nucleotides outside the gene matches: 5. The CDR3 length is 14 residues. CDR3 region: CASIFGTDNSPLHF. The CDR3 DNA follows: TGTGCCAGCATTTTCGGGACAGATAATTCACCCCTCCACTTT.

V gene TRBV12-3 or TRBV12-4 combines with J gene TRBJ2-7, with 7 positions matching TRBD2. Unmatched junction bases numbered 10, after V lost 5 bases and J lost 0 bases. The CDR3 contains 16 residues. The CDR3, as DNA: TGTGCCAGCAGTGTCCTAGCGGATTTTGACTCCTACGAGCAGTACTTC. Amino acid sequence: CASSVLADFDSYEQYF.

This clonotype was seen a few times. The chain employs TRBV7-2 and TRBJ2-6; possible D gene TRBD1, 5 bases. This CDR3 has 13 amino acids. The V end lost 1 base, the J end lost 11 bases, and 9 bases lay between the germline ends. CDR1 is SGHTA, CDR2 FQGNSA, per germline. The CDR3 loop is CASSLVQGDVLTF. The CDR3 DNA reads TGTGCCAGCAGCTTAGTCCAGGGTGACGTCCTGACTTTC.

The V and J genes are TRBV9 and TRBJ2-3, with D possibly TRBD2 on 6 matching bases. The CDR3 length is 16 residues. Trimming left V 4 bases short and J 6 bases short, with 21 bases between. Germline assignment: CDR1 SGDLS and CDR2 YYNGEE. The CDR3 DNA reads as TGTGCCAGCAGCCTAAACCCCGGGAACGCGGGGGATACGCAGTATTTT. Its translation is CASSLNPGNAGDTQYF. Variable domain in full (rest from reference TRBV9 and TRBJ2-3): DSGVTQTPKHLITATGQRVTLRCSPRSGDLSVYWYQQSLDQGLQFLIQYYNGEERAKGNILERFSAQQFPDLHSELNLSSLELGDSALYFCASSLNPGNAGDTQYFGPGTRLTVL.

This rearrangement joins TRBV5-6 to TRBJ2-7, with D unclear. The CDR3 loop spans 14 amino acids. Germline V CDR1 and CDR2: SGHDT, YYEEEE. V lost 1 base and J lost 6, with 14 bases in between. The CDR3 coding sequence is TGTGCCAGCAGCTTGTGGGCCCTCCTGGCCGAGCAGTACTTC. This sequence encodes CASSLWALLAEQYF.

This chain connects TRBV10-3 to TRBJ1-2, with 8 bases matching TRBD1. V lost 3 bases to trimming and J lost 2 bases; unmatched junction nucleotides: 5. The germline V gene encodes CDR1 ENHRY and CDR2 SYGVKD. The CDR3 loop spans 15 amino acids. The CDR3 spells CAISERQGLNYGYTF. DNA for the CDR3: TGTGCCATCAGTGAAAGACAGGGGTTAAACTATGGCTACACCTTC.

The chain joins TRBV20-1 to TRBJ2-7, with 7 bases identical to TRBD2. Trimming removed 2 bases from V and 0 bases from J; junction bases left unmatched: 7. Germline values: CDR1 DFQATT, CDR2 SNEGSKA (reference sequence). The CDR3 loop spans 15 amino acids. CDR3 region: CSARFSGQFSYEQYF. The CDR3 DNA is TGCAGTGCTAGATTTAGCGGGCAATTCTCCTACGAGCAGTACTTC.

The V gene is TRBV5-1, the J gene TRBJ1-5, with 7 nucleotides matching TRBD1. Trimming removed 7 bases from V and 3 bases from J; junction bases left unmatched: 16. This CDR3 comprises 17 residues. CDR1 is SGHRS and CDR2 is YFSETQ in the germline V gene. CDR3 nucleotide sequence: TGCGCCAGCCCCTGGATACTGCGGACAGGTTTCAATCAGCCCCAGCATTTT. Amino acid sequence: CASPWILRTGFNQPQHF.

The CDR3 nucleotides are TGCAGTGCCGTGGCTAGCGGGAAAATATACGAGCAGTACTTC. It yields the protein CSAVASGKIYEQYF. This sequence joins TRBV20-1 and TRBJ2-7; 9 bases are a match to TRBD2. Germline CDR1 DFQATT, CDR2 SNEGSKA (reference sequence). Losses at the gene ends were 6 bases for V and 4 bases for J; bases not matched to a gene: 10. This CDR3 has 14 amino acids.

The V call is TRBV7-7, the J call TRBJ2-5, with TRBD1 matching over 7 bases. The CDR3 has 16 residues. Germline values: CDR1 SSHAT, CDR2 FNYEAQ (reference sequence). Trimming cost V 3 bases and J 2 bases; bases outside gene matches: 9. The CDR3 DNA is TGTGCCAGCAGCTTGGGAAACAGGGGCCAACAAGAGACCCAGTACTTC. Residues: CASSLGNRGQQETQYF. Full variable domain (missing parts from reference TRBV7-7 and TRBJ2-5): GAGVSQSPRYKVTKRGQDVTLRCDPISSHATLYWYQQALGQGPEFLTYFNYEAQPDKSGLPSDRFSAERPEGSISTLTIQRTEQRDSAMYRCASSLGNRGQQETQYFGPGTRLLVL.